One and the same sample provided the 16 T cell receptor beta chains below, sequenced in a study of control samples from healthy donors and cancer patients. Produced via immunoSEQ multiplex PCR; TCRdb's table is partial and in-frame only. The sample contains 130,000 or so clones, around nine tenths of which appear only once. Sequenced material: blood. The source of these receptors is a man between 50 and 59 years old in good health.

The chain's CDR3 is CASSRTGGYYNEQFF. The CDR3 bases are TGTGCCAGCAGCCGGACAGGGGGGTACTACAATGAGCAGTTCTTC. This rearrangement joins TRBV11-3 to TRBJ2-1; TRBD1 agrees at 10 bases. The V segment lost 5 bases and the J segment 3 bases; nucleotides outside the gene matches: 4. This CDR3 spans 15 amino acids. CDR1 and CDR2 from the germline V gene are SGHNT and YENEEA.

This clone is a singleton in its sample. The chain has TRBV21-1 and TRBJ2-5; the table's D call TRBD1 went unverified against the DNA. TRBV21-1 is designated a pseudogene. The CDR3 runs to 16 residues. The CDR3 here is CASSKGDKTSQETQYF. In nucleotides, the CDR3 is TGTGCCAGCAGCAAAGGGGACAAGACCTCCCAAGAGACCCAGTACTTC.

The chain employs TRBV5-1 and TRBJ2-7; TRBD2 matches at 11 bases. Germline V gene lookup returns CDR1 SGHRS and CDR2 YFSETQ. Trimming at V came to 0 bases and at J to 2 bases, leaving 10 bases not matched to a gene. The CDR3 spans 18 residues. The CDR3 sequence: CASSLAGTSSGGPYEQYF. Here the CDR3 DNA reads TGCGCCAGCAGCTTGGCTGGGACTTCTAGCGGGGGGCCCTACGAGCAGTACTTC.

Notes on this clone: This sample also contains other DNA sequences that code for the same CDR3. The V gene is TRBV4-1, the J gene TRBJ2-7; the match to TRBD1 covers 8 bases. This CDR3 is 16 amino acids long. The germline V gene encodes CDR1 MGHRA and CDR2 YSYEKL. Trimming at V came to 1 base and at J to 2 bases, leaving 7 bases not matched to a gene. CDR3 amino acids: CASSQGADRATYEQYF. In DNA form, the CDR3 reads TGCGCCAGCAGCCAAGGGGCGGACAGGGCAACCTACGAGCAGTACTTC.

The chain links TRBV19 to TRBJ2-3; the match to TRBD1 covers 8 bases. The J segment lost 5 bases and the V segment lost 5 bases, leaving 6 bases of the junction unmatched. Germline values: CDR1 LNHDA, CDR2 SQIVND (reference sequence). This CDR3 region has 14 residues. CDR3 sequence (DNA): TGTGCCAGTAGTTCCGGACAGGGCCAAGATACGCAGTATTTT. Translating gives CASSSGQGQDTQYF.

The rearrangement joins TRBV19 to TRBJ2-7; D is possibly TRBD2 (6 bases). CDR1 is LNHDA and CDR2 is SQIVND in the germline V gene (reference sequence). The CDR3 has 15 residues. V lost 0 bases, J lost 2 bases, and 11 bases lay in between. The CDR3 here is CASSIEEGQTYEQYF. CDR3 DNA: TGTGCCAGTAGTATAGAGGAGGGCCAGACCTACGAGCAGTACTTC.

In its sample, this clone was seen once. The V call is TRBV18, the J call TRBJ1-3; 7 bases align to TRBD1. This CDR3 region has 15 residues. With V trimmed by 6 bases and J by 2 bases, 7 bases remained unmatched. The germline gives CDR1 KGHSH, CDR2 LQKENI. The DNA for the CDR3 is TGTGCCAGCTCGGAGAGACAGGGTACTGGAAACACCATATATTTT. Amino acid sequence: CASSERQGTGNTIYF. The full variable domain, completed using reference TRBV18 and TRBJ1-3, is NAGVMQNPRHLVRRRGQEARLRCSPMKGHSHVYWYRQLPEEGLKFMVYLQKENIIDESGMPKERFSAEFPKEGPSILRIQQVVRGDSAAYFCASSERQGTGNTIYFGEGSWLTVV.

V and J are TRBV7-9 and TRBJ2-5, with a tentative D call TRBD2 (5 bases). The V end lost 0 bases, the J end lost 3 bases, and 11 bases lay between the germline ends. Germline loops: CDR1 SEHNR, CDR2 FQNEAQ (reference sequence). The CDR3 has 15 amino acids. This CDR3 reads CASSLAEVGEETQYF. For the CDR3, the DNA is TGTGCCAGCAGCTTAGCGGAGGTAGGAGAAGAGACCCAGTACTTC. Full variable domain (outside the CDR3, taken from reference TRBV7-9 and TRBJ2-5): DTGVSQNPRHKITKRGQNVTFRCDPISEHNRLYWYRQTLGQGPEFLTYFQNEAQLEKSRLLSDRFSAERPKGSFSTLEIQRTEQGDSAMYLCASSLAEVGEETQYFGPGTRLLVL.

The V and J genes are TRBV16 and TRBJ2-7; 7 nucleotides match TRBD1. CDR1 is KGHSY and CDR2 is FQNENV in the germline V gene. V lost 4 bases to trimming and J lost 5 bases; unmatched junction nucleotides: 2. The CDR3 covers 12 residues. The CDR3 reads CASSLTGNEQYF. The CDR3 coding sequence is TGTGCCAGCAGCCTGACAGGGAACGAGCAGTACTTC. The full variable domain, in which reference TRBV16 and TRBJ2-7 provide the parts outside the CDR3, is GEEVAQTPKHLVRGEGQKAKLYCAPIKGHSYVFWYQQVLKNEFKFLISFQNENVFDETGMPKERFSAKCLPNSPCSLEIQATKLEDSAVYFCASSLTGNEQYFGPGTRLTVT.

The chain joins TRBV5-4 to TRBJ1-2, with a tentative D call TRBD1 (5 bases). The ends were cut back, 4 bases at V and 5 bases at J, with 18 bases in the middle. This CDR3 spans 15 amino acids. Germline V gene sequence: CDR1 SGHNT, CDR2 YYREEE (reference sequence). CDR3 region: CASSRRDGRSYGYTF. The CDR3 nucleotides are TGTGCCAGCAGCCGAAGGGACGGAAGAAGTTATGGCTACACCTTC. The full variable domain, with the rest looked up from reference TRBV5-4 and TRBJ1-2, is ETGVTQSPTHLIKTRGQQVTLRCSSQSGHNTVSWYQQALGQGPQFIFQYYREEENGRGNFPPRFSGLQFPNYSSELNVNALELDDSALYLCASSRRDGRSYGYTFGSGTRLTVV.

The V call is TRBV29-1, the J call TRBJ1-1; no clear D. V lost 8 bases and J 4 bases, leaving 14 bases between the germline ends. Germline values: CDR1 SQVTM, CDR2 ANQGSEA. The CDR3 extends over 12 amino acids. CDR3 residues: CSSNSGITEAFF. CDR3 nucleotide sequence: TGCAGCTCTAATTCCGGGATCACTGAAGCTTTCTTT. Full variable domain (missing parts from reference TRBV29-1 and TRBJ1-1): SAVISQKPSRDICQRGTSLTIQCQVDSQVTMMFWYRQQPGQSLTLIATANQGSEATYESGFVIDKFPISRPNLTFSTLTVSNMSPEDSSIYLCSSNSGITEAFFGQGTRLTVV.

The rearrangement joins TRBV30 to TRBJ1-5; no clear D gene. The V end was cut by 2 bases, the J end by 3 bases, with 11 bases between. This CDR3 comprises 14 residues. The germline gives CDR1 GTSNPN, CDR2 SVGIG (reference sequence). The CDR3 sequence is CAWSPRQDNQPQHF. CDR3 bases: TGTGCCTGGAGTCCCCGCCAGGACAATCAGCCCCAGCATTTT.

The chain couples TRBV19 to TRBJ2-2; D is uncertain. V shed 1 base and J shed 4 bases, with 7 bases lying between them. CDR1 and CDR2 from the germline V gene are LNHDA and SQIVND (reference sequence). The CDR3 is 14 residues long. The chain's CDR3 is CASSIVAATGELFF. CDR3 in DNA: TGTGCCAGTAGTATAGTTGCAGCCACCGGGGAGCTGTTTTTT.

This clone appeared once. The chain is built from TRBV6-5 and TRBJ1-1; D is ambiguous. The CDR3 is 13 residues long. V dropped 0 bases and J dropped 6 bases, with 8 bases sitting between them. CDR1 MNHEY and CDR2 SVGAGI come from the germline V gene. This CDR3 is CASSYSIGAEAFF. DNA for the CDR3: TGTGCCAGCAGTTACTCAATCGGCGCTGAAGCTTTCTTT.

The rearrangement uses TRBV24-1 and TRBJ2-1; D is possibly TRBD1 (5 bases). Trimming left V 12 bases short and J 4 bases short, with 12 bases between. The germline V gene has CDR1 KGHDR and CDR2 SFDVKD. The CDR3 loop spans 12 amino acids. CDR3 bases: TGTGCCGCAGCGACAGAATACAATGAGCAGTTCTTC. Amino acid sequence: CAAATEYNEQFF.

The chain combines TRBV19 with TRBJ2-7; 12 nucleotides match TRBD1. Trimming at V came to 5 bases and at J to 3 bases, leaving 11 bases not matched to a gene. Germline CDR1 reads LNHDA; CDR2 reads SQIVND (reference sequence). The CDR3 covers 17 residues. The DNA of the CDR3 is TGTGCCAGTAGTCCAACGACGGGACAGGGGGCGAGCTACGAGCAGTACTTC. Protein product: CASSPTTGQGASYEQYF.